This T cell receptor (beta chain) was retrieved from a study of beta chain features in type 1 diabetes. The study, taken as a whole, reports: In comparison with healthy donors, patients had naive, central memory and Treg TCRB repertoires that appeared more similar.

What was sequenced were expressed TCRB transcripts, since all of the isolated RNA had been reverse transcribed. This table comes from immunoSEQ multiplex PCR, and its TCRdb copy is limited to in-frame clones, with some not included. The table lists around 430,000 clones, approximately 28% of them singletons, with 0.05% to 0.07% in the top ten. CDR3 length: 12 residues. V was clipped by 7 bases and J by 6 bases, with 9 bases between them. Looked up from germline, CDR1 is SGHAT and CDR2 is FQDESV (reference sequence). In its sample, this clone was seen a few times. Its antigen is as yet unknown. The sequencing input was naive CD4+ T cells from blood. The source of this sequence is a man aged 18 to 29 in good health. V is TRBV11-1 and J is TRBJ1-4; tentative D call: TRBD1 (5 bases). The CDR3 DNA reads as TGTGCCAGCAAACAGGACGATGAAAAACTGTTTTTT. It is translated as CASKQDDEKLFF.